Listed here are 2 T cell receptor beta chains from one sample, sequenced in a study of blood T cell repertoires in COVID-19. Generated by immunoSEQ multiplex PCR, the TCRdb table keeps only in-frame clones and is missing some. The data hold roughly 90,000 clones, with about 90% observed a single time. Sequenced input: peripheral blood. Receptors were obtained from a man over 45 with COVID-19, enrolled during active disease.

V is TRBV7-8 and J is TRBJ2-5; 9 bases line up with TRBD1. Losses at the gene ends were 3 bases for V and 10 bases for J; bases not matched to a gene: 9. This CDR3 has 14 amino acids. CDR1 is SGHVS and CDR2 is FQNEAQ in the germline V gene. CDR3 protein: CASSFHRGPLDQYF. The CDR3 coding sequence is TGTGCCAGCAGCTTCCACAGGGGGCCCTTGGACCAGTACTTC.

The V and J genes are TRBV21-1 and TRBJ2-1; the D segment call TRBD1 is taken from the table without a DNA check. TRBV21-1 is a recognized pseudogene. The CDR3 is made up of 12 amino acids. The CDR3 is CASSPDRGEQFF. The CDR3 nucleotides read TGTGCCAGCAGCCCCGATAGGGGTGAGCAGTTCTTC.